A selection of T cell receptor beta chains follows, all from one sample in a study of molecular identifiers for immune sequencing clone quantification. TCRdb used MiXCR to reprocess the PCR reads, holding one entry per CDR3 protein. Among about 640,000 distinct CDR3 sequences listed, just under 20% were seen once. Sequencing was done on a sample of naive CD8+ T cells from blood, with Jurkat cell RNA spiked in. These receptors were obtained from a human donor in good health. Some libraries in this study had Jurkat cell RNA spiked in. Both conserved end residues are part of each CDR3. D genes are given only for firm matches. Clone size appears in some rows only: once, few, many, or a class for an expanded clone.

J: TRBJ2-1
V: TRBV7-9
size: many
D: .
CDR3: CASSSLDLASNEQFF
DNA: TGTGCCAGCAGCTCCCTAGATTTAGCGTCGAATGAGCAGTTCTTC

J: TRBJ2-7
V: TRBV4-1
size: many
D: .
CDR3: CASSQVPESSYEQYF
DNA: TGCGCCAGCAGCCAAGTGCCGGAAAGCTCCTACGAGCAGTACTTC

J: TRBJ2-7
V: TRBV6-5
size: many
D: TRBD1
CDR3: CASSYSSGTGVGEQYF
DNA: TGTGCCAGCAGTTACTCCTCCGGGACAGGGGTAGGCGAGCAGTACTTC

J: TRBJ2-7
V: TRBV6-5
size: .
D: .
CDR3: CASSPPNYEQYF
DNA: TGTGCCAGCAGTCCTCCCAACTACGAGCAGTACTTC

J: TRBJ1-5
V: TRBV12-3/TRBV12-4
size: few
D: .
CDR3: CASTTLPREGNQPQHF
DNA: TGTGCCAGCACCACCCTCCCCAGGGAGGGCAATCAGCCCCAGCATTTT

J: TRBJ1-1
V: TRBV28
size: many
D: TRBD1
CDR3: CASSPRTGGFTEAFF
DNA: TGTGCCAGCAGTCCACGGACAGGGGGCTTCACTGAAGCTTTCTTT

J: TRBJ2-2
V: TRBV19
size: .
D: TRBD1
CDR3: CASSTGTGVFTGELFF
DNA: TGTGCCAGTAGTACCGGGACAGGGGTTTTCACCGGGGAGCTGTTTTTT

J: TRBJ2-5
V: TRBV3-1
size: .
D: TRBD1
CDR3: CASSQGQGAVETQYF
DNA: TGTGCCAGCAGCCAAGGGCAGGGGGCAGTGGAGACCCAGTACTTC

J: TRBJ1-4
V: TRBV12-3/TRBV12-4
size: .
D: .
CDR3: CASTGPQNEKLFF
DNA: TGTGCCAGCACGGGACCACAGAATGAAAAACTGTTTTTT

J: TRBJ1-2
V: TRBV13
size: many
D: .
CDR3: CASSLGGIPYGYTF
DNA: TGTGCCAGCAGCTTAGGAGGGATCCCCTATGGCTACACCTTC

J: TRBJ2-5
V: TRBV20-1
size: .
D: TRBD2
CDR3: CSARDLFRAGVEKETQYF
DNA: TGCAGTGCTAGAGATTTGTTTAGGGCGGGAGTTGAGAAAGAGACCCAGTACTTC

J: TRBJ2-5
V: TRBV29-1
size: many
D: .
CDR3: CSVEGGSLMGRETQYF
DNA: TGCAGCGTTGAAGGCGGCAGCCTCATGGGGAGGGAGACCCAGTACTTC

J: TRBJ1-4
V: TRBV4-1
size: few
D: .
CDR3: CASSESAARGGEKLFF
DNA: TGCGCCAGCAGCGAAAGTGCGGCCAGGGGAGGTGAAAAACTGTTTTTT

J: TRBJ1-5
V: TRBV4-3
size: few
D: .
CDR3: CASSQVMGSNQPQHF
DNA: TGCGCCAGCAGCCAAGTTATGGGGAGCAATCAGCCCCAGCATTTT

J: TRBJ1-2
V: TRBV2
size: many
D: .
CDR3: CASSVYYGYTF
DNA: TGTGCCAGCAGTGTCTACTATGGCTACACCTTC

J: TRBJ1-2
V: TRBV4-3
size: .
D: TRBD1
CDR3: CASSQDLALQGDGYTF
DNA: TGCGCCAGCAGCCAAGATTTGGCACTGCAGGGGGATGGCTACACCTTC

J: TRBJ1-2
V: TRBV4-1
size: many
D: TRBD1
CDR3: CASSRGQGLMVDYGYTF
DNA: TGCGCCAGCAGCCGCGGACAGGGGCTAATGGTTGACTATGGCTACACCTTC

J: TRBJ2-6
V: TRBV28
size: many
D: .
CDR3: CASSLRTVAFSGANVLTF
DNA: TGTGCCAGCAGTTTGAGGACAGTGGCTTTCTCTGGGGCCAACGTCCTGACTTTC

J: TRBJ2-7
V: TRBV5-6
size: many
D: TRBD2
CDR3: CASSLVSGRAYYEQYF
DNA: TGTGCCAGCAGCTTGGTCAGCGGGAGGGCCTACTACGAGCAGTACTTC

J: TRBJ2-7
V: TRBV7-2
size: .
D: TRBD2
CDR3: CASSQAGLAEFYEQYF
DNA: TGTGCCAGCAGCCAGGCGGGGCTAGCGGAATTTTACGAGCAGTACTTC

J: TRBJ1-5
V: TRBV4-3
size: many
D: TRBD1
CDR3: CASSQDLRGQGARQPQHF
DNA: TGCGCCAGCAGCCAAGATCTGCGTGGACAGGGGGCAAGGCAGCCCCAGCATTTT

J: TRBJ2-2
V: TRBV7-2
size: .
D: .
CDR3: CASSPSKGTPTGELFF
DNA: TGTGCCAGCAGCCCTTCAAAGGGGACCCCGACCGGGGAGCTGTTTTTT

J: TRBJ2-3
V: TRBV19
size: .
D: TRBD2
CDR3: CASSKGLAGFTDTQYF
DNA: TGTGCCAGTAGTAAGGGACTAGCGGGATTCACAGATACGCAGTATTTT

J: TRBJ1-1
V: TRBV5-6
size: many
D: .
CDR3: CASSLVATEAFF
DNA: TGTGCCAGCAGCTTGGTCGCCACTGAAGCTTTCTTT

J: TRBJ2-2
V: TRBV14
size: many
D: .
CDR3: CASSPLGGDTGELFF
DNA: TGTGCCAGCAGCCCCCTGGGGGGTGATACCGGGGAGCTGTTTTTT

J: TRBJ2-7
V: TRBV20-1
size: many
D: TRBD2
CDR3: CSAPWEGLEQYF
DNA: TGCAGTGCTCCATGGGAGGGACTGGAGCAGTACTTC

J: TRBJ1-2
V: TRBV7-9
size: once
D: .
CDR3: CASSSSGQKHFF
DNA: TGTGCCAGCAGCTCATCCGGTCAAAAACACTTCTTC

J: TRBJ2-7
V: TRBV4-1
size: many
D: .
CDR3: CASSQGHRDYEQYF
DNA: TGCGCCAGCAGCCAAGGCCACAGGGACTACGAGCAGTACTTC

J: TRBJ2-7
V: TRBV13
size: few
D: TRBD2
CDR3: CASSFGLAGRSSYEQYF
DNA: TGTGCCAGCAGCTTTGGACTAGCGGGGCGATCCTCCTACGAGCAGTACTTC